This T cell receptor beta chain was observed in a study of T cell responses to AZD1222 COVID-19 vaccine. Study conclusions and caveats: Repertoires were sampled only after the peak T cell response. White British people made up most donors, females outnumbered males, and clonal diversity was possibly underestimated.

On this clone itself: The antigen is unknown.

The V gene lost 9 bases and the J gene lost 0 bases, with 14 bases spanning the gap. The CDR3 covers 14 residues. Germline CDR1 reads MNHEY; CDR2 reads SVGAGI. The data were produced by immunoSEQ multiplex PCR, yet TCRdb's version contains in-frame clones alone and is incomplete. The sample lists about 83,000 clones, more than 75% seen once, with approximately 5% in the top ten. The receptor was derived from an adult in good health. The V and J genes are TRBV6-5 and TRBJ1-2; a possible D gene is TRBD1 (6 bases). Sequenced material: peripheral blood, taken on day 0 of MenACWY control vaccination. CDR3 nucleotides: TGTGCCAGTATGTCAGGGGCCCCTAACTATGGCTACACCTTC. This sequence encodes CASMSGAPNYGYTF.